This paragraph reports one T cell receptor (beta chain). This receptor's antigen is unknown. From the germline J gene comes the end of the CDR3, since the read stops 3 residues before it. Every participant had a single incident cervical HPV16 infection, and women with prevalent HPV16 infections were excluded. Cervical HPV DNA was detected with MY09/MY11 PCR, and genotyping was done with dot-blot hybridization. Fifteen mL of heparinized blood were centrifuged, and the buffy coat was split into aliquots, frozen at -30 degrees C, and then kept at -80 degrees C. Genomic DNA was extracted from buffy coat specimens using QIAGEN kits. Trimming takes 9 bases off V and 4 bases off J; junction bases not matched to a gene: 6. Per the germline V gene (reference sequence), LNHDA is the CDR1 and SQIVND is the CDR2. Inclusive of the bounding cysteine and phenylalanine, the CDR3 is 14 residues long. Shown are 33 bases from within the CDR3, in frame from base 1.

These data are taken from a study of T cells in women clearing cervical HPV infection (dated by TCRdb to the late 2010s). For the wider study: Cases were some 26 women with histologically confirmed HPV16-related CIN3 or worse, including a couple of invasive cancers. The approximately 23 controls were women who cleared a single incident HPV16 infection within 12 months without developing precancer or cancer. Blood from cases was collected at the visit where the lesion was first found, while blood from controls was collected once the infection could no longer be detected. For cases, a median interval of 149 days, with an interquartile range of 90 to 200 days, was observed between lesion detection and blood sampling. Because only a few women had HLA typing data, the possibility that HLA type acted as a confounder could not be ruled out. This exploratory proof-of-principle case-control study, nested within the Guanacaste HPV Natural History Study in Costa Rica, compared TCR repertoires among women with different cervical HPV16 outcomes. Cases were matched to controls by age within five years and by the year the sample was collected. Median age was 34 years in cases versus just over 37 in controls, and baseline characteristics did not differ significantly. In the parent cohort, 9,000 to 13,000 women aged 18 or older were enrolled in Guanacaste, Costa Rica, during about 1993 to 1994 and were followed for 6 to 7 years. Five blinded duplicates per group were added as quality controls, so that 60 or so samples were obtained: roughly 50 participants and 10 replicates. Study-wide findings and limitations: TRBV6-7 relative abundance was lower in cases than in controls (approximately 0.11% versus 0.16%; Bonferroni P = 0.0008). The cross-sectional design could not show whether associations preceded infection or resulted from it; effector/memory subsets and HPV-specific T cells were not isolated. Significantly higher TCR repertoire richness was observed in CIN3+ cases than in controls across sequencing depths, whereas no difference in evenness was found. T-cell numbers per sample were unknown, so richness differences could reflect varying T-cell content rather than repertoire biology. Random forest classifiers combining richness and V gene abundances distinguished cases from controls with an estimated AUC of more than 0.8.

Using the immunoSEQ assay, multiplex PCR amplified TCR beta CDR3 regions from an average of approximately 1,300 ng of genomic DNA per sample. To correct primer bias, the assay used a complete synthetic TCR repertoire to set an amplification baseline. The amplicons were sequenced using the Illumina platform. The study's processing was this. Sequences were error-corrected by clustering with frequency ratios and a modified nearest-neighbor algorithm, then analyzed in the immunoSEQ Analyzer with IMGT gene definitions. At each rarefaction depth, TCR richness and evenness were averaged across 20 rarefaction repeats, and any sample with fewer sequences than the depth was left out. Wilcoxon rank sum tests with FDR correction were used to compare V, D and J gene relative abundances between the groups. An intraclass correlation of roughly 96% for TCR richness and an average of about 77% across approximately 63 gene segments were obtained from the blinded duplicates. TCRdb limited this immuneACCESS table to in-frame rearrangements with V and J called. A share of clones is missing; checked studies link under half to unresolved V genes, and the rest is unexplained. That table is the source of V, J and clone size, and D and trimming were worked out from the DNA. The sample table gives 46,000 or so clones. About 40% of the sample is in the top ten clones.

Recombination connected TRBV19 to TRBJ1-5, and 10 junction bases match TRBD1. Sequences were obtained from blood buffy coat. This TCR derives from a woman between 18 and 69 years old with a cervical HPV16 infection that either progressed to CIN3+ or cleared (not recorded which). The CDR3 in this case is CASQGGQGNQPQHF. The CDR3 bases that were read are TGTGCCAGCCAGGGGGGACAGGGGAATCAGCCC.